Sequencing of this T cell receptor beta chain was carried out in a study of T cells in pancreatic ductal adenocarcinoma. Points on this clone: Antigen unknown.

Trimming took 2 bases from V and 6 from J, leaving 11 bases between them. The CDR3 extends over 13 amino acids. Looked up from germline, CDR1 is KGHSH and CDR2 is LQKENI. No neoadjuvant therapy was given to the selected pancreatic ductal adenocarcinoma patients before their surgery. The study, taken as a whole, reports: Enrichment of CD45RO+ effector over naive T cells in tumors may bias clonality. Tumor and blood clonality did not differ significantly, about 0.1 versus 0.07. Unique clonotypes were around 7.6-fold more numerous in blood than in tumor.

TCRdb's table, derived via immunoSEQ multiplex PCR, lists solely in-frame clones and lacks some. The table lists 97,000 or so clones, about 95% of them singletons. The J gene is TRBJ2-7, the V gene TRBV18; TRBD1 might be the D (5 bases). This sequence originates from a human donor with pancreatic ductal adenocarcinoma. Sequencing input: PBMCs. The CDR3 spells CASSPAGFVEQYF. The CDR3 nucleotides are TGTGCCAGCTCACCAGCAGGGTTCGTCGAGCAGTACTTC.